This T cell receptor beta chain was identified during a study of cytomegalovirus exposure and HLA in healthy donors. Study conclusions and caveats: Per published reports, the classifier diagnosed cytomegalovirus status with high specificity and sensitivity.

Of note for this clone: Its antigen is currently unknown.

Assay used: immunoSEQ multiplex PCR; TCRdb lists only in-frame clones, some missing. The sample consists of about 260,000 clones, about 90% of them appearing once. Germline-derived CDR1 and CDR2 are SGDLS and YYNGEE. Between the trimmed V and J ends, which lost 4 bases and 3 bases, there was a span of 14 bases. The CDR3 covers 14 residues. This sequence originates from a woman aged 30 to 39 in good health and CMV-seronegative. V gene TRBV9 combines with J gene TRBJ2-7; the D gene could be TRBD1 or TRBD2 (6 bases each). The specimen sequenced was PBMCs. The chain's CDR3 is CASSPRGPDYEQYF. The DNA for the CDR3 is TGTGCCAGCAGCCCCCGGGGGCCAGACTACGAGCAGTACTTC. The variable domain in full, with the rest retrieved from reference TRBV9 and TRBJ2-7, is DSGVTQTPKHLITATGQRVTLRCSPRSGDLSVYWYQQSLDQGLQFLIQYYNGEERAKGNILERFSAQQFPDLHSELNLSSLELGDSALYFCASSPRGPDYEQYFGPGTRLTVT.